This TCR beta chain is drawn from a study of Ad26.COV2.S vaccination and SARS-CoV-2 variants. Germline loops: CDR1 KGHSH, CDR2 LQKENI. V lost 1 base and J lost 2, with 18 bases in between. This CDR3 comprises 17 residues. Libraries were prepared by immunoSEQ multiplex PCR; TCRdb keeps only in-frame clonotypes and omits some of them. The table has 400,000 to 500,000 clones, roughly 88% seen once; the top ten hold less than 4.5%. The treatment is: around 19 received Ad26.COV2.S at low or high dose, single or two shots; 5 received placebo; per-sample allocation not given. All samples were drawn on day 63, counting from the first vaccine or placebo injection.

The specimen was peripheral blood, collected in a trial of Ad26.COV2.S vaccine versus placebo. This chain joins TRBV18 and TRBJ2-7; D gene unclear. The sequence came from a person aged 18-60 years who received the Ad26.COV2.S COVID-19 vaccine or a placebo. CDR3 sequence (DNA): TGTGCCAGCTCACCACAAAATCCCGTGACACCAGCCTACGAGCAGTACTTC. Amino acids: CASSPQNPVTPAYEQYF.